These 24 T cell receptor beta chains were all obtained from the same sample, sequenced in a study of tumor-infiltrating lymphocytes in primary liver carcinoma. The source material, roughly 18-33 mg of unsorted bulk tissue, was used to co-extract RNA and DNA. A primer matching the constant region was used to make TCR beta cDNA from 500 to 600 ng of total RNA. Three-round nested multiplex PCR performed with slightly modified ARM-PCR produced the TCR beta libraries. Running approximately 10 cycles apiece, the first two PCR rounds relied on TRBV1-TRBV30 forward primers together with a C-beta reverse primer. A single record per CDR3 protein comes from TCRdb applying MiXCR to the multiplex PCR reads. This table holds fewer than 75,000 distinct CDR3 sequences, roughly 70% found once. The sample taken for sequencing was liver tumor tissue from sampling region 2. Subset denoted: tumor region T2, inferior pole. The receptors here all came from a man aged 40-50 years with primary liver carcinoma and hepatitis B virus infection.

Regarding this clonotype: This may stem from a read error, because a much larger clone lies one nucleotide away. The chain employs TRBV11-2 and TRBJ2-3; 8 nucleotides align to TRBD2. Germline CDR1 and CDR2: SGHAT and FQNNGV. The CDR3 runs to 16 residues. The CDR3 sequence is CASSLQAGVSIDTQYF. CDR3 DNA sequence: TGTGCCAGCAGCTTACAAGCGGGAGTCAGCATAGATACGCAGTATTTT.

As to this clonotype: Compared with germline, one end of the junction differs, possibly owing to a read error. The chain carries TRBV11-1 and TRBJ2-5; D perhaps matches TRBD1 (6 bases). There are 13 residues in the CDR3. Germline V gene sequence: CDR1 SGHAT, CDR2 FQDESV (reference sequence). The CDR3 here is CASSFGQTETLYF. CDR3 DNA: TGTGCCAGCAGCTTTGGACAGACGGAGACCCTGTACTTC.

In regard to this clonotype: A junction boundary mismatches the germline segment, possibly from a read error. The V call is TRBV11-2, the J call TRBJ2-5; 8 bases align to TRBD2. Germline lookup yields CDR1 SGHAT and CDR2 FQNNGV. The CDR3 is 16 amino acids. The CDR3 coding sequence is TGTGGCAGCAACCAGACTCCTGGCGGGGGGAAAGAGACCCAGCACTTC. It is translated as CGSNQTPGGGKETQHF.

As concerns this clonotype: With a much larger clone just one base away, this may be a read error. The CDR3 end shows no conserved phenylalanine or tryptophan, and so a read error is likely. This chain links TRBV7-9 with TRBJ2-1, with D possibly TRBD2 on 6 matching bases. This CDR3 contains 15 residues. CDR1 and CDR2 from the germline V gene are SEHNR and FQNEAQ (reference sequence). V was shortened by 4 bases and J by 6 bases, with 16 bases between the two germline ends. The CDR3 here is CASSSKDSSGNEQFL. CDR3 coding DNA: TGTGCCAGCAGCTCAAAAGACAGTAGCGGCAATGAGCAGTTCCTC.

A remark on this clonotype: The junction differs from germline at one of its ends, possibly a read error. This chain links TRBV11-2 with TRBJ1-1, with D tentatively TRBD1 (5 bases). CDR1 SGHAT and CDR2 FQNNGV come from the germline V gene. This CDR3 has 15 amino acids. CDR3: CANSPGRGCNTGAFF. The CDR3 bases are TGTGCCAACAGCCCGGGGCGTGGATGTAACACTGGAGCTTTCTTT.

In regard to this clonotype: No conserved phenylalanine or tryptophan is present at the end of the CDR3, so a read error is the likely explanation. The gene calls are TRBV11-2 and TRBJ2-5; 8 positions match TRBD2. CDR3 size: 16 residues. J lost 3 bases, V lost 10 bases, and 16 bases had no gene match. Germline CDR1 reads SGHAT; CDR2 reads FQNNGV. The CDR3 here is CANSQTPGGRKETQYY. CDR3 DNA sequence: TGTGCCAACAGTCAGACTCCTGGCGGGAGGAAAGAGACCCAGTACTAC.

Regarding this clonotype: The junction departs from germline at one end; a sequencing error may be responsible. The rearrangement joins TRBV6-1 to TRBJ2-1; 11 bases are a match to TRBD1. Germline V gene data show CDR1 as MNHNS and CDR2 as SASEGT. The length of the CDR3 is 14 residues. In DNA, the CDR3 is TGTGTCAGCAGAGGGACAGGGGGAATGGGTGAGAAATTCTTC. It yields the protein CVSRGTGGMGEKFF.

On this clonotype: A much more abundant neighbour one base away suggests this may be a read error. The gene calls are TRBV29-1 and TRBJ2-7; the D gene could be TRBD1 or TRBD2 (5 bases each). Looked up from germline, CDR1 is SQVTM and CDR2 is ANQGSEA. CDR3 length equals 11 residues. The DNA of the CDR3 is TGCAGCGCCCTCTTCGGGGCCGAGCAGTGCTTC. Encoded protein: CSALFGAEQCF.

With regard to this clonotype: A read error may produce the germline difference seen at one junction end. V usage is TRBV6-1 and J usage is TRBJ2-2; 11 bases are a match to TRBD2. The CDR3 covers 14 residues. Germline assignment: CDR1 MNHNS and CDR2 SASEGT. CDR3 region: CVSGGLAVTGELFF. DNA for the CDR3: TGTGTCAGCGGGGGACTAGCGGTGACCGGGGAGCTTTTTTTT.

About this clonotype itself: One end of the junction varies from germline; a read error may be responsible. The V and J genes are TRBV11-2 and TRBJ2-7; D is unclear. Looked up from germline, CDR1 is SGHAT and CDR2 is FQNNGV. The length of the CDR3 is 14 residues. CDR3 in DNA: TGTGCCAGCAGCTTAGTACTCCTCTCCTACGAGCATTACTTC. This gives the protein CASSLVLLSYEHYF.

The genes are TRBV4-3 and TRBJ2-2; D perhaps matches TRBD1 (6 bases). CDR1 is LGHNA, CDR2 YSLEER, per germline. Trimming removed 1 base from V and 5 bases from J, with 11 bases in between. The CDR3 is 15 amino acids. For the CDR3, the DNA is TGCGCCAGCAGCCAAGGACAGGTGGAAACCGGGGAGCTGTTTTTT. Translated, it gives CASSQGQVETGELFF.

Regarding this clonotype: Given a much more abundant clone one base away, this may be a read error. The chain is built from TRBV12-3 or TRBV12-4 and TRBJ2-5; D remains unclear. The CDR3 is made up of 14 amino acids. Trimming pared 4 bases from V and 5 bases from J, leaving 14 bases between. The CDR3 is CASSSERTVETQYF. CDR3 coding DNA: TGTGCCAGCAGTTCAGAGCGTACCGTGGAGACCCAGTACTTC.

The chain links TRBV29-1 to TRBJ1-2, with a tentative D call TRBD1 (5 bases). Germline-derived CDR1 and CDR2 are SQVTM and ANQGSEA. V shed 6 bases and J shed 7 bases, with 24 bases lying between them. CDR3 length: 15 amino acids. The CDR3 nucleotides read TGCAGCGTCCCCAGAGGGGTAGGAAGGCTTTCTGGCTACACCTTC. The encoded protein is CSVPRGVGRLSGYTF.

The J gene is TRBJ2-7, the V gene TRBV7-8, with TRBD2 identical over 8 bases. Germline CDR1 reads SGHVS; CDR2 reads FQNEAQ. The junction had 15 bases not matched to a gene; V was cut back by 5 bases and J by 9 bases. This CDR3 is built from 15 residues. This CDR3 is CASSVMAGSRGGQYF. The DNA of the CDR3 is TGTGCCAGCAGCGTAATGGCGGGGAGCCGGGGGGGGCAGTACTTC.

Remarks on this clonotype: The CDR3 does not end in the conserved phenylalanine or tryptophan, so this is likely a read error. Because the CDR3's place on the DNA is in doubt, the DNA is left out and the CDR3 is given as listed by TCRdb. The rearrangement joins TRBV29-1 to TRBJ2-4; TRBD1, the D gene given by the table, was not confirmed from the DNA. The CDR3 is made up of 14 amino acids, end residues included. The germline V gene encodes CDR1 SQVTM and CDR2 ANQGSEA. The CDR3 loop is CSVEGQGVGGIQCS.

There are many counts of this clonotype. V is TRBV11-1 and J is TRBJ2-1; TRBD2 aligns across 10 bases. The germline V gene encodes CDR1 SGHAT and CDR2 FQDESV (reference sequence). The CDR3 totals 16 residues. Trimming at V came to 0 bases and at J to 3 bases, leaving 2 bases not matched to a gene. This CDR3 is CASSLAKRGGYNEQFF. The CDR3 DNA follows: TGTGCCAGCAGCTTAGCGAAGCGGGGGGGCTACAATGAGCAGTTCTTC.

The rearrangement links TRBV7-9 to TRBJ2-3; no clear D gene. With 0 bases removed from V and 1 base from J, the gap between germline ends came to 5 bases. CDR3 length: 14 amino acids. Germline V CDR1 and CDR2: SEHNR, FQNEAQ (reference sequence). Written as DNA, the CDR3 is TGTGCCAGCAGCTTAGCTGTAGGCACAGATACGCAGTATTTT. Translating it yields CASSLAVGTDTQYF.

Of note for this clonotype: Given a much more abundant clone one base away, this may be a read error. This chain links TRBV6-2 or TRBV6-3 with TRBJ2-3; 7 bases map to TRBD2. The germline V gene encodes CDR1 MNHEY and CDR2 SVGEGT. This CDR3 spans 13 amino acids. The CDR3 DNA is TGTGCCAACAGTTCGGCACTAGCGAATACGCAGTATTTT. This encodes CANSSALANTQYF.

This sequence joins TRBV6-2 or TRBV6-3 and TRBJ2-7, with TRBD2 identical over 9 bases. The CDR3 is 15 amino acids. Trimming cost V 0 bases and J 5 bases; bases outside gene matches: 5. Per germline, CDR1 MNHEY and CDR2 SVGEGT. DNA of the CDR3: TGTGCCAGCAGTTACTCGGCGGGAGGGCAGAACGAGCAGTACTTC. Translating gives CASSYSAGGQNEQYF.

A note on this clonotype: A read error is likely, as this CDR3 ends without the conserved phenylalanine or tryptophan. This chain joins TRBV7-9 and TRBJ2-1; D perhaps matches TRBD1 (5 bases). Germline CDR1 SEHNR, CDR2 FQNEAQ (reference sequence). The V gene lost 5 bases and the J gene lost 4 bases, with 15 bases spanning the gap. This CDR3 contains 15 residues. The CDR3 sequence: CASSLTLTDYNEQFI. The CDR3 DNA reads as TGTGCCAGCAGCCTGACACTGACAGATTACAATGAGCAGTTCATC.

This clonotype was seen just once. The junction departs from germline at one end; a sequencing error may be responsible. The CDR3 bases are TGTACCAGCATCTCTACGGGGACTAGCGGGAACTATGAGCAGTACTTC. Its protein product is CTSISTGTSGNYEQYF. The chain recombines TRBV6-1 with TRBJ2-7; 13 nucleotides agree with TRBD2. Germline CDR1 and CDR2: MNHNS and SASEGT. This CDR3 comprises 16 residues.

The chain has TRBV7-9 and TRBJ2-4; D tentatively fits TRBD1 or TRBD2 (5 bases each). CDR3 length: 15 amino acids. Trimming stripped 7 bases from V and 5 bases from J, with 18 bases between. Germline CDR1 and CDR2: SEHNR and FQNEAQ (reference sequence). The CDR3 loop reads CASNPRQRGENIQYF. CDR3 bases: TGTGCCAGCAACCCGCGACAGAGAGGGGAAAACATTCAGTACTTC.

This clonotype was detected many times. CDR3: CAIKGDLNTEAFF. Written as DNA, the CDR3 is TGTGCCATTAAGGGGGACCTGAACACTGAAGCTTTCTTT. The V call is TRBV28, the J call TRBJ1-1, with TRBD1 as a possible D gene (6 bases). Germline CDR1 and CDR2: MDHEN and SYDVKM. The CDR3 extends over 13 amino acids. V was shortened by 10 bases and J by 0 bases, with 12 bases between the two germline ends.

About this clonotype itself: A much larger clone differs from this one at a single base, so this may be a read error. The gene calls are TRBV28 and TRBJ2-1; 7 nucleotides line up with TRBD2. There are 16 residues in the CDR3. V was pared by 6 bases and J by 0 bases, with 8 bases of the junction left unmatched. Germline V gene lookup returns CDR1 MDHEN and CDR2 SYDVKM. The DNA of the CDR3 is TGTGCCAGCAGCCCAATAGGGAGGGACTCCTACAATGAGCAGTTCTTC. Protein product: CASSPIGRDSYNEQFF. The full variable domain, with the rest looked up from reference TRBV28 and TRBJ2-1, is DVKVTQSSRYLVKRTGEKVFLECVQDMDHENMFWYRQDPGLGLRLIYFSYDVKMKEKGDIPEGYSVSREKKERFSLILESASTNQTSMYLCASSPIGRDSYNEQFFGPGTRLTVL.